This TCR beta chain derives from a study of shared clonotypes between healthy human individuals (dated by TCRdb to between 2020 and 2021). Background on the whole study: The cohort included three men and a couple of women between 18 and 49 years of age. For each donor, CD4 naive and CD4 memory were each given three plates, CD8 naive was given two plates, and CD8 memory was given one plate. Blood TCR repertoires of roughly 5 healthy adults were deeply sequenced to estimate repertoire size and the extent of clonotype sharing between individuals. Different laboratories and diverse techniques were used to prepare libraries and sequence TCR repertoires, to increase sequencing depth and limit assay-specific biases. Leukapheresis yielded between about 0.85 and 10 billion PBMCs per donor.

With regard to this clone: The antigen it binds to is not known. The input lacks base qualities; no much larger clone sits a single base away.

TCR CDR3 regions were amplified from genomic DNA by multiplex PCR using the deep immunoSEQ assay. Genomic DNA extracted from each cell subset was distributed evenly over all wells of several immunoSEQ 96-well plates, and each plate served as one replicate. For sorted subsets, each replicate PCR was loaded with about 0.2 ug genomic DNA, equivalent to approximately 33,000 T cell genomes. The purified libraries were quantified using a Qubit 3.0 fluorometer, sized with a Bioanalyzer 2100, and then quantified again using the KAPA Library Quantification kit. A separate single-read 150-cycle Illumina NextSeq 550 flow cell was used to sequence each immunoSEQ 96-well plate. The study's own analysis went as follows. Because only junctional sequences without quality scores were contained in the immunoSEQ output, filtering matching that applied to full-length reads could not be performed. Sequences were annotated with PyIR, a Python wrapper for IgBLAST v1.9, and V/J genes and CDR3 were assigned using IMGT germline references. Reads were filtered out if the reads had weak V/J assignments (E-value above 1e-6), no CDR3, stop codons, out-of-frame junctions, or ambiguous translated residues. A V3J clonotype was defined by an identical inferred V gene, J gene, and CDR3 amino acid sequence. To compute the percentage overlap between repertoires, the number of shared unique clonotypes was divided by the size of the smaller repertoire. Three approaches were used to assess repertoire richness: RTK rarefaction, the Chao1 estimator, and Recon v2.1 estimates of unobserved clonotypes. For all TCRbeta clonotypes obtained by the gDNA method from a few donors, generation probabilities were computed with OLGA. What TCRdb holds here is the immuneACCESS table cut down to in-frame rearrangements. Part of the clones is not present; checked against another copy, under half of the missing clones reflect an unresolved V gene, and the others are unexplained. V and J calls and clone size are those listed in that table; D and trimming were worked out from the DNA. The sample table records tens of thousands of clones; about 61% of these occur just once. Roughly 56% of the sample is taken by the ten largest.

The donors were healthy, HIV-negative adults who had no recently reported acute infections or vaccinations. Only Caucasian adults living in Nashville, Tennessee, USA were represented among the donors. CD8 memory samples consisted of magnetically selected CD45RO+ cells combined with CCR7-negative CD45RA+ effector memory (TemRA) cells. Blood was obtained by leukapheresis, after which PBMCs were separated by Ficoll-Histopaque density gradient centrifugation and cryopreserved in liquid nitrogen vapor phase. Analytical flow cytometry was used to check the purity and quantity of each magnetically sorted T cell population. From each sorted fraction, genomic DNA was isolated and quantified by UV absorbance on a Nanodrop 2000c. General study outcomes and caveats: The genetic and exposure-history diversity represented was limited by the small number of donors. Rarefaction of sorted-subset datasets indicated incomplete sequencing despite the large sequencing depth. Sampling was limited to blood, and TCR repertoires in tissue likely differ from TCR repertoires in blood. Pairwise subsampling led to the expectation that sequencing depth would affect the degree of clonotype sharing among donors. When a few donors were compared, the shared fraction of clonotypes was around 5% for naive CD4, 3% to 4% for naive CD8, 2.3% for memory CD4, and less than 0.5% for memory CD8. Compared with non-shared clonotypes, the clonotypes found in all four sorted-subset donors had higher generation probabilities. Estimated clonotype richness was generally larger for naive than for memory subsets.

The source of this sequence is a man younger than 40 in good health. Sequenced material: memory CD8+ T cells sorted from blood. According to the study, the label for this sample's cell subset or site signals: CD45RO+ cells pooled with CCR7-negative TemRA cells.

The nucleotides read TGTGCCAGCAGTCCTTGGGCGAGAGTCTACGAGCAGTACTTC. Its protein product is CASSPWARVYEQYF. Recombination linked TRBV28 to TRBJ2-7; the D gene is not confidently resolved. Trimming takes 5 bases from V and 3 bases from J, and the germline ends sit 14 bases apart. The CDR3, cysteine through phenylalanine, is 14 amino acids long. Only the CDR3 DNA is retained, 42 bases long and in frame from the first base. Reading the germline V gene gives CDR1 MDHEN and CDR2 SYDVKM.